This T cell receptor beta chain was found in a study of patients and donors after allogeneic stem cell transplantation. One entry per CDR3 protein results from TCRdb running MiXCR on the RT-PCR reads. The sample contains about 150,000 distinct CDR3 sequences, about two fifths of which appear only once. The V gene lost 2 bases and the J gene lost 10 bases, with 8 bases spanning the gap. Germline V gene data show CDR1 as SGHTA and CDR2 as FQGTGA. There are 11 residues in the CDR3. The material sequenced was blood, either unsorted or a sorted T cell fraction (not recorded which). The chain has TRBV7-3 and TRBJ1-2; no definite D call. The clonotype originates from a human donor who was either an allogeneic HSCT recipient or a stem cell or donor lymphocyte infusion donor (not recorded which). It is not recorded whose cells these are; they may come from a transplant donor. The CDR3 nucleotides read TGTGCCAGCAGCTTAGCAGAGAACTACACCTTC. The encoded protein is CASSLAENYTF.